These T cell receptor beta chains were read from a single sample in a study of blood T cell repertoires in COVID-19. This table comes from immunoSEQ multiplex PCR, and its TCRdb copy is limited to in-frame clones, with some not included. Among roughly 330,000 clones, 87% were seen once, and the ten largest hold approximately 5.3%. The sample taken for sequencing was PBMCs or T cells enriched from blood (not recorded which). The source is a woman in her twenties or thirties who had recovered from COVID-19. The CDR3 runs from the conserved cysteine through the conserved F or W. D genes are given only for firm matches. Rows give clone size only sometimes, using once, few, many, or a class for an expanded clone.

DNA: TGCGCCAGCAGCTTCAAGGGGCCGAGTGGAAACACCATATATTTT; CDR3: CASSFKGPSGNTIYF; size: -; D: -; J: TRBJ1-3; length: 15; V: TRBV5-1
DNA: TGTGCCAGTAGTATAGGCACTTCAAAACTGTTTTTT; CDR3: CASSIGTSKLFF; size: -; D: -; J: TRBJ1-4; length: 12; V: TRBV19
DNA: TGTGCCAGCTCACCACCCCGGGGGGCGGGCACAGATACGCAGTATTTT; CDR3: CASSPPRGAGTDTQYF; size: -; D: -; J: TRBJ2-3; length: 16; V: TRBV18
DNA: TGTGCCAGCAGCTCGACAGGGTATAACGGGGAGCTGTTTTTT; CDR3: CASSSTGYNGELFF; size: few; D: TRBD1; J: TRBJ2-2; length: 14; V: TRBV7-3
DNA: TGTGCCAGCAGCTTGGCGGGACTCCATGGCTACACCTTC; CDR3: CASSLAGLHGYTF; size: -; D: -; J: TRBJ1-2; length: 13; V: TRBV5-4
DNA: TGTGCCAGCAGCCAAGTATCAGCGGGGGGGCTTTCCTACGAGCAGTACTTC; CDR3: CASSQVSAGGLSYEQYF; size: -; D: TRBD2; J: TRBJ2-7; length: 17; V: TRBV4-2
DNA: TGCGCCAGCAGCCAAGGAAGAGGGCCTGGGGAGCTGTTTTTT; CDR3: CASSQGRGPGELFF; size: once; D: -; J: TRBJ2-2; length: 14; V: TRBV4-1
DNA: TGTGCCAGCTCACCGAGAGCGGTGAACACCGGGGAGCTGTTTTTT; CDR3: CASSPRAVNTGELFF; size: -; D: -; J: TRBJ2-2; length: 15; V: TRBV18
DNA: TGTGCCAGCAGCTTGATAGCGGGGGTGGGGCAGGATACGCAGTATTTT; CDR3: CASSLIAGVGQDTQYF; size: -; D: TRBD2; J: TRBJ2-3; length: 16; V: TRBV5-4
DNA: TGTGCCAACTCTAAAAGGGGGAATGGTCAGCCCCAGCATTTT; CDR3: CANSKRGNGQPQHF; size: -; D: -; J: TRBJ1-5; length: 14; V: TRBV28
DNA: TGTGCCAGCAGTGCGCCCGGGATGGGGGGTGAAAAACTGTTTTTT; CDR3: CASSAPGMGGEKLFF; size: -; D: -; J: TRBJ1-4; length: 15; V: TRBV2
DNA: TGTGCCAGCAGCCAGGCCTTAGGGGCTCGTCAGCCCCAGCATTTT; CDR3: CASSQALGARQPQHF; size: few; D: -; J: TRBJ1-5; length: 15; V: TRBV4-2
DNA: TGCGCCAGCGGCCGATCCCAAGACAGGGCTAATTCACCCCTCCACTTT; CDR3: CASGRSQDRANSPLHF; size: -; D: TRBD1; J: TRBJ1-6; length: 16; V: TRBV23-1
DNA: TGTGCCAGCAGCTTGGGGCAGCTAGCTAACTATGGCTACACCTTC; CDR3: CASSLGQLANYGYTF; size: -; D: -; J: TRBJ1-2; length: 15; V: TRBV5-5
DNA: TGTGCCAGCAGCCCCGGGACAGGGAGCTACGAGCAGTACTTC; CDR3: CASSPGTGSYEQYF; size: -; D: TRBD1; J: TRBJ2-7; length: 14; V: TRBV13
DNA: TGTGCCAGCAGCCCGACTAACGCTGACAAGCAGTACTTC; CDR3: CASSPTNADKQYF; size: -; D: -; J: TRBJ2-7; length: 13; V: TRBV7-9
DNA: TGCAGCGTTGGTACGCCGTCTACCTACGAGCAGTACTTC; CDR3: CSVGTPSTYEQYF; size: -; D: -; J: TRBJ2-7; length: 13; V: TRBV29-1
DNA: TGTGCCAGCAGCTCCCTGTATGTGCAGTACTTC; CDR3: CASSSLYVQYF; size: -; D: -; J: TRBJ2-7; length: 11; V: TRBV3-1/TRBV3-2
DNA: TGCGCCAGCAGCCAACTGAAGCCTACGAACACTGAAGCTTTCTTT; CDR3: CASSQLKPTNTEAFF; size: -; D: -; J: TRBJ1-1; length: 15; V: TRBV4-1
DNA: TGTGCCAGCAGTTTATATCAGGATGTCACAGATACGCAGTATTTT; CDR3: CASSLYQDVTDTQYF; size: -; D: -; J: TRBJ2-3; length: 15; V: TRBV28
DNA: TGTGCCAGCAGTGTTCATGAGGACAGAAGCACAGATACGCAGTATTTT; CDR3: CASSVHEDRSTDTQYF; size: -; D: -; J: TRBJ2-3; length: 16; V: TRBV2
DNA: TGTGCCAGCAGTGAAACAGGGCGTAGTTCACCCCTCCACTTT; CDR3: CASSETGRSSPLHF; size: -; D: -; J: TRBJ1-6; length: 14; V: TRBV6-1
DNA: TGTGCCAGCTCACCACGCAGGGAAAACGAGCAGTACTTC; CDR3: CASSPRRENEQYF; size: -; D: -; J: TRBJ2-7; length: 13; V: TRBV18
DNA: TGTGCCAGTAGTATAGACAGGGTAAACACTGAAGCTTTCTTT; CDR3: CASSIDRVNTEAFF; size: -; D: -; J: TRBJ1-1; length: 14; V: TRBV19
DNA: TGTGCCAGCAGCCCCCGGACAGTGAACACTGAAGCTTTCTTT; CDR3: CASSPRTVNTEAFF; size: -; D: -; J: TRBJ1-1; length: 14; V: TRBV3-1/TRBV3-2
DNA: TGTGCCAGCTCACCACGGCGGTCGGACAGGGGGCGCGAGCAGTACTTC; CDR3: CASSPRRSDRGREQYF; size: -; D: TRBD1; J: TRBJ2-7; length: 16; V: TRBV18